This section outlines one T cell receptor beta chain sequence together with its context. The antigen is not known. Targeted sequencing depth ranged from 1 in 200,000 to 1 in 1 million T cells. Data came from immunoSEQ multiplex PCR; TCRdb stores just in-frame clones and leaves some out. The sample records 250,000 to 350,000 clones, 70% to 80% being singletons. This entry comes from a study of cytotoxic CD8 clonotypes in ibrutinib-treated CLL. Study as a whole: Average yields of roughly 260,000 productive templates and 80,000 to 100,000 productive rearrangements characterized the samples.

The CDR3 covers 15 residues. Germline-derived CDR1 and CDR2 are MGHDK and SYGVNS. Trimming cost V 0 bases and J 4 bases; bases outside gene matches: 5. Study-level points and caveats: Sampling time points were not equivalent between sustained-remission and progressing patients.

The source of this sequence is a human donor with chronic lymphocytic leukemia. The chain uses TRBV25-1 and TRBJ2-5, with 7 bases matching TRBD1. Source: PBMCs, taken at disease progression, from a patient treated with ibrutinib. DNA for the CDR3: TGTGCCAGCAGTGAATACGAGGGGGCGGGAGAGACCCAGTACTTC. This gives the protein CASSEYEGAGETQYF.